This TCR beta chain was profiled in a study of vaccination and CD4 T cells after COVID-19. Looking at the study overall: The convalescents comprised six males and four females, two of them Hispanic. A median of roughly 72 days (range 14 to 241) separated dose two from the taking of post-vaccine samples.

Whole-study findings and limits: Rising from about 20 to 38, the median of SARS-CoV-2-reactive clonotypes did not change significantly.

Cultured CD4+ T cell DNA underwent sequencing with the Oncomine TCR Beta short-read assay. TCRdb reprocessed the PCR reads with MiXCR, giving one entry per CDR3 protein. Of 20,000 to 25,000 distinct CDR3 sequences detected, 46% appear once; the ten largest clones hold about an eighth. This clonotype was counted a single time. Its antigen remains unknown. Time point indicated: late sampling 161 to 241 days after vaccination in a few convalescent patients. As to treatment: approximately 10-day PBMC culture with coronavirus spike peptide pools or control peptides (ViraFEST assay). The CDR3 consists of 16 residues. CDR1 is MNHNS, CDR2 SASEGT, per germline. V shed 6 bases and J 2 bases; nucleotides not matched to a gene: 11.

This chain links TRBV6-1 with TRBJ2-3; TRBD2 matches 7 bases. This clonotype was sampled from a human donor who had recovered from COVID-19. Here the sequenced sample was CD4+ T cells from blood, cultured in vitro, taken about 7 months after SARS-CoV-2 vaccination. The CDR3 DNA reads TGTGCCAGCAGCCTACGGGCGGGAGTTAACACAGATACGCAGTATTTT. The encoded protein is CASSLRAGVNTDTQYF.